These 10 T cell receptor beta chains share one sample of origin, sequenced in a study of blood T cell repertoires in COVID-19. The repertoire was sequenced with immunoSEQ multiplex PCR; TCRdb's copy has only in-frame clones and lacks some. The sample records 90,000 or so clones, over 75% being singletons. The sequencing sample was made of peripheral blood. The source is a man older than 75 with active or convalescent COVID-19.

Sample share makes this clone large. The chain employs TRBV28 and TRBJ1-5; TRBD1 matches at 9 bases. V shed 6 bases and J 7 bases; nucleotides not matched to a gene: 10. The CDR3 consists of 15 residues. Germline V lookup: CDR1 MDHEN, CDR2 SYDVKM. DNA for the CDR3: TGTGCCAGCAGGCCCCTAACAGGGGGCGCACAGCCCCAGCATTTT. It codes for CASRPLTGGAQPQHF.

The V gene is TRBV11-2, the J gene TRBJ2-5; tentatively, D is TRBD1 (6 bases). Germline V gene data show CDR1 as SGHAT and CDR2 as FQNNGV. The CDR3 is made up of 15 amino acids. The germline V and J ends were trimmed by 5 bases and 5 bases, with 18 bases remaining between them. The CDR3 here is CASSARLGAEETQYF. CDR3 nucleotides: TGTGCCAGCAGCGCTAGGTTGGGGGCCGAGGAGACCCAGTACTTC.

This rearrangement joins TRBV19 to TRBJ1-5, with D unclear. The V gene's germline CDR1 is LNHDA and CDR2 SQIVND (reference sequence). The CDR3 consists of 15 residues. The V end was cut by 7 bases, the J end by 1 base, with 14 bases between. In DNA, the CDR3 is TGTGCCAGTAAGAAGTTAGGAGTAAGCAATCAGCCCCAGCATTTT. This sequence encodes CASKKLGVSNQPQHF.

This chain links TRBV24-1 with TRBJ2-3, with D unresolved. CDR3 length: 13 amino acids. The germline CDR1 and CDR2 sequences are KGHDR and SFDVKD. Trimming removed 1 base at V and 3 bases at J, with 4 bases between. CDR3 DNA sequence: TGTGCCACCAGTGATTTCCCAACAGATACGCAGTATTTT. This sequence encodes CATSDFPTDTQYF.

This clone was seen a single time. This chain links TRBV18 with TRBJ2-1; a possible D gene is TRBD2 (5 bases). The CDR3 contains 14 residues. Germline V CDR1 and CDR2: KGHSH, LQKENI. V lost 2 bases and J lost 8, with 13 bases in between. CDR3 bases: TGTGCCAGCTCACCATACGGGGTTCGCCATGAGCAGTTCTTC. Its protein product is CASSPYGVRHEQFF.

V and J are TRBV7-2 and TRBJ1-1; a possible D gene is TRBD1 (5 bases). The germline V gene has CDR1 SGHTA and CDR2 FQGNSA. This CDR3 comprises 14 residues. The V gene lost 1 base and the J gene lost 4 bases, with 10 bases spanning the gap. The CDR3 coding sequence is TGTGCCAGCAGCTTAGTTCCAGGGCGCACTGAAGCTTTCTTT. Protein: CASSLVPGRTEAFF.

V and J are TRBV7-9 and TRBJ1-2; 9 bases match TRBD1. The V and J ends lost 5 bases and 8 bases, in that order; junction bases with no gene match: 12. The CDR3 contains 15 residues. CDR1 SEHNR and CDR2 FQNEAQ come from the germline V gene (reference sequence). The CDR3 DNA is TGTGCCAGCAGCATTTGGGACAGGGCATTCGAAGGCTACACCTTC. It specifies CASSIWDRAFEGYTF.

The chain is built from TRBV25-1 and TRBJ1-3; 7 bases are a match to TRBD1. This CDR3 spans 14 amino acids. V was pared by 6 bases and J by 4 bases, with 6 bases of the junction left unmatched. Germline CDR1 and CDR2: MGHDK and SYGVNS. The CDR3 is CASSVTGAGNTIYF. CDR3 bases: TGTGCCAGCAGCGTAACAGGGGCCGGAAACACCATATATTTT.

The chain employs TRBV19 and TRBJ1-1; perhaps TRBD1 as D (5 bases). Germline CDR1 is LNHDA and CDR2 is SQIVND (reference sequence). Trimming stripped 6 bases from V and 1 base from J, with 15 bases between. CDR3 size: 15 residues. The CDR3 loop reads CASRRRGMGNTEAFF. The DNA for the CDR3 is TGTGCCAGTAGAAGGAGGGGCATGGGGAACACTGAAGCTTTCTTT.

The V and J genes are TRBV9 and TRBJ1-1, with 7 positions matching TRBD1. CDR3 length: 14 residues. Germline V gene lookup returns CDR1 SGDLS and CDR2 YYNGEE. V trimming: 4 bases; J trimming: 5 bases; junction bases outside the gene matches: 8. CDR3 sequence reads: CASSPRQGRTEAFF. The CDR3 region has the DNA TGTGCCAGCAGCCCCAGACAGGGCCGTACTGAAGCTTTCTTT.